This record concerns one T cell receptor (beta chain) sequence. Data came from immunoSEQ multiplex PCR; TCRdb stores just in-frame clones and leaves some out. The sample yields around 50,000 clones, about 78% seen once. The data were obtained in a study of memory CD4+ T cells and cytomegalovirus serostatus. Single viable CD3+CD4+CD8-CD45RO+ cells were sorted as the memory CD4+ T cells. In germline, CDR1 is WNHNN, CDR2 SYGVQD (reference sequence). The CDR3 length is 14 residues. J was trimmed by 2 bases and V by 6 bases; bases with no gene match: 4. This rearrangement joins TRBV10-1 to TRBJ2-7; 10 bases align to TRBD2. This TCR came from an adult in good health and CMV-seronegative. Sequencing used memory CD4+ T cells from blood. For the CDR3, the DNA is TGCGCCAGCAGAGAGCGGGAGGGCCCCTACGAGCAGTACTTC. Amino acids: CASREREGPYEQYF.